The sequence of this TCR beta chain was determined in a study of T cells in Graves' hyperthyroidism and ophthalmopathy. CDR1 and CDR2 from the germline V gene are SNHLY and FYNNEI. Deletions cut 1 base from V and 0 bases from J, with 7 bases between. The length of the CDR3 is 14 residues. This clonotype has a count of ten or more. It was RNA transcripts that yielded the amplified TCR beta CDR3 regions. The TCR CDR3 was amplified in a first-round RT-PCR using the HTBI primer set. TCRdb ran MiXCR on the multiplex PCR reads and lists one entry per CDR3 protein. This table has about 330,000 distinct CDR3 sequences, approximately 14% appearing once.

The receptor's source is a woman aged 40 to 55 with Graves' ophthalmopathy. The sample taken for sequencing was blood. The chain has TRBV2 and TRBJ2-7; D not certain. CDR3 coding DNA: TGTGCCAGCAGTGAAGGGAGTAGCTCCTACGAGCAGTACTTC. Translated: CASSEGSSSYEQYF. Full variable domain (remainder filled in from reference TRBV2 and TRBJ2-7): EPEVTQTPSHQVTQMGQEVILRCVPISNHLYFYWYRQILGQKVEFLVSFYNNEISEKSEIFDDQFSVERPDGSNFTLKIRSTKLEDSAMYFCASSEGSSSYEQYFGPGTRLTVT.